These 3 T cell receptor beta chains share one sample of origin, sequenced in a study of CD8 T cells in ankylosing spondylitis. Via MiXCR, TCRdb re-called the 5' RACE reads, giving one row per CDR3 protein. This table has roughly 180,000 distinct CDR3 sequences, 9.8% appearing once. What was sequenced was blood, either unsorted or a sorted T cell fraction (not recorded which). These receptors came from a female donor with ankylosing spondylitis or in good health (not recorded which).

This clonotype has more than one count but fewer than ten. This chain connects TRBV6-5 to TRBJ2-3, with D possibly TRBD1 on 6 matching bases. The CDR3 is 13 residues long. The V end lost 0 bases, the J end lost 5 bases, and 6 bases lay between the germline ends. Germline lookup yields CDR1 MNHEY and CDR2 SVGAGI. This CDR3 is CASSYSTGDTQYF. CDR3 nucleotides: TGTGCCAGCAGTTACTCGACAGGAGATACGCAGTATTTT.

This clonotype was seen a few times. The chain has TRBV2 and TRBJ1-1; TRBD1 is a possible D gene (5 bases). V dropped 6 bases and J dropped 7 bases, with 12 bases sitting between them. The CDR3 extends over 12 amino acids. Germline loops: CDR1 SNHLY, CDR2 FYNNEI. DNA of the CDR3: TGTGCCAGCAGGAGGGACCGACGTGAAGCTTTCTTT. Its translation: CASRRDRREAFF.

This clonotype was counted ten times or more. The rearrangement uses TRBV11-2 and TRBJ2-1; 16 positions agree with TRBD2. V lost 5 bases and J lost 9; bases outside the gene matches: 4. There are 15 residues in the CDR3. Looked up from germline, CDR1 is SGHAT and CDR2 is FQNNGV. For the CDR3, the DNA is TGTGCCAGCAGCCTGGGGACTAGCGGGAGGGGTGAGCAGTTCTTC. Amino acid sequence: CASSLGTSGRGEQFF.